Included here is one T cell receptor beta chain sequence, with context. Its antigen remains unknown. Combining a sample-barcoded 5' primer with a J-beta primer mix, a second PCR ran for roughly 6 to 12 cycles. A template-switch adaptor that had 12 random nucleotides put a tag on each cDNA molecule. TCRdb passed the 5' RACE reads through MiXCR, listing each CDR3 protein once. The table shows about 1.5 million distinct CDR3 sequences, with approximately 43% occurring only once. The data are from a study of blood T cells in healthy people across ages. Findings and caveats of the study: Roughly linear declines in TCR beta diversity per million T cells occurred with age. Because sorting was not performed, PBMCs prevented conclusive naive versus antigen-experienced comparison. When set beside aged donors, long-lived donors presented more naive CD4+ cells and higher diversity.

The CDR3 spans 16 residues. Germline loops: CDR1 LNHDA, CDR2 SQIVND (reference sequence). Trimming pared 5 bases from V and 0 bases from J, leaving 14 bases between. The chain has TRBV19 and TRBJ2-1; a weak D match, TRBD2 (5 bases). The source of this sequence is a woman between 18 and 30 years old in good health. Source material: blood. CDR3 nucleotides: TGTGCCAGTAGTCAGAGCGGCTTGAGCTCCTACAATGAGCAGTTCTTC. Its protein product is CASSQSGLSSYNEQFF.